This T cell receptor (beta chain) was obtained from a study of early T cells in non-severe SARS-CoV-2 infection (dated by TCRdb to about 2021). With respect to the entire study: Because TCR sequencing relied on bulk RNA taken from unsorted whole blood, pairing of alpha and beta chains was not possible. What the study reported, not specific to this receptor: VDJdb matching was skewed toward anti-spike CD8 responses and likely underestimated virus-specific expansions by missing private and CD4 specificities.

This was a case-control study nested in a cohort of healthcare workers in London, UK, who had nasopharyngeal swab PCR tests and blood samples taken every week. Healthcare workers were recruited during the week of the UK lockdown, between 23 and 31 March 2020, and followed weekly for up to about 15 weeks. The CDR3 contains 12 residues, cysteine and phenylalanine counted. This entry keeps only the CDR3 DNA: 36 bases, framed from base 1. The junction carries 9 bases between V and J, which are trimmed by 6 bases and 3 bases respectively. CDR1 MDHEN and CDR2 SYDVKM were looked up in the germline V gene. Library method: 5' RACE. TCRdb shows the sequencer as NextSeq 500. The TCR library protocol attached unique molecular identifiers to individual cDNA molecules to correct for sequencing error and PCR bias. Sequencing covered both TCR alpha and beta chains, and within each sample the abundances of alpha and beta sequences were tightly co-correlated. As for how the authors treated the data: Decombinator V4 was used to perform V gene, J gene and CDR3 annotation of TCR sequences. TCRs were defined as expanded if a significant change between any two time points was detected under a Poisson model with p below 0.0001. TCR abundances were normalised to the total number of TCRs sequenced per sample and expressed as counts per million. MAIT TCRs were defined by TRAV1-2 paired with TRAJ12, TRAJ20 or TRAJ33, and iNKT TCRs by TRAV10 paired with TRAJ18. VDJdb, accessed 1 November 2021, was searched for CMV, EBV and SARS-CoV-2 annotated TCRs, with TCRs annotated for multiple antigens excluded. TCRdb trimmed public reads at Q25 via fastp, called clones via MiXCR and kept in-frame beta chains. Entries are consolidated by CDR3 protein sequence, retaining the most common genes and DNA. In this record, the V and J calls reflect TCRdb's handling and not the investigators' own analysis. The sample table lists roughly 58,000 distinct CDR3 sequences, around a tenth of them with a count of one. The top ten constitute 10% of the sample.

This clonotype was recorded a few times. Its cognate antigen has yet to be identified. Base qualities are not recorded, but no much larger clone differs from it by a single base. Recombination linked TRBV28 to TRBJ2-7; no D gene is confidently identified. Specimen: whole blood. The sequence was collected from an adult who was a healthcare worker with PCR-confirmed SARS-CoV-2 infection or an uninfected control (not recorded which). The CDR3 has the sequence CASREDHYEQYF. The DNA is TGTGCCAGCAGGGAAGATCACTACGAGCAGTACTTC.